This is a list of T cell receptor beta chains from one sample in a study of regulatory T cells in long-lasting Graves disease. TCRdb independently ran MiXCR on the multiplex PCR reads; one entry per CDR3 protein. The sample yields a few hundred thousand distinct CDR3 sequences, roughly 25% seen once. Specimen: peripheral blood mononuclear cells (PBMCs), collected when the disease was refractory, from a patient treated with antithyroid drugs. All receptors derive from a woman in her 40s with Graves disease. Each CDR3 is given with its conserved first and last residue. The D gene is left open where the match is weak. The size entry is marked missing in some rows and otherwise reads once, few, many or a size class.

CDR3aa	CDR3nt	len	j_gene	d_gene	v_gene	abundance
CASSLASGRYEQYF	TGTGCCAGCAGTTTGGCTAGCGGCCGCTACGAGCAGTACTTC	14	TRBJ2-7	TRBD2	TRBV27	NA
CASSRIWDSYEQYF	TGTGCCAGCAGCAGGATCTGGGACTCCTACGAGCAGTACTTC	14	TRBJ2-7	NA	TRBV6-1	many
CASSLAEYNEQFF	TGTGCCAGCAGCTTAGCGGAATACAATGAGCAGTTCTTC	13	TRBJ2-1	NA	TRBV13	NA
CASSTGQGWEQYF	TGCGCCAGCAGCACCGGACAGGGATGGGAGCAGTACTTC	13	TRBJ2-7	TRBD1	TRBV5-1	many
CASSLDSGTKGAKNIQYF	TGCGCCAGCAGCTTGGATTCCGGGACCAAGGGGGCCAAAAACATTCAGTACTTC	18	TRBJ2-4	NA	TRBV5-1	many
CASRKTGTLSTDTQYF	TGTGCCAGCAGGAAGACAGGGACTCTGAGCACAGATACGCAGTATTTT	16	TRBJ2-3	NA	TRBV2	NA
CASSYSTKGTGNTIYF	TGTGCCAGCAGTTATTCCACCAAGGGCACTGGAAACACCATATATTTT	16	TRBJ1-3	NA	TRBV6-9	few
CARPGLAGSNEQYF	TGTGCCAGACCGGGACTAGCGGGATCGAACGAGCAGTACTTC	14	TRBJ2-7	TRBD2	TRBV2	many
CASSSSRTEDIQYF	TGCGCCAGCAGCTCTTCTCGGACAGAAGACATTCAGTACTTC	14	TRBJ2-4	NA	TRBV5-1	many
CASRGANRNTIYF	TGTGCCAGCCGTGGTGCTAACCGAAACACCATATATTTT	13	TRBJ1-3	NA	TRBV19	NA
CAIRTSGSGETQYF	TGTGCCATCAGGACTAGCGGGAGTGGAGAGACCCAGTACTTC	14	TRBJ2-5	TRBD2	TRBV10-3	many
CASRATGTSGYEQYF	TGTGCCAGCAGGGCCACCGGGACTAGTGGCTACGAGCAGTACTTC	15	TRBJ2-7	TRBD2	TRBV2	many
CSVKDPFGNQPQHF	TGCAGCGTCAAGGACCCCTTTGGGAATCAGCCCCAGCATTTT	14	TRBJ1-5	NA	TRBV29-1	many
CASGTGGPQPQHF	TGTGCCAGCGGGACCGGAGGACCTCAGCCCCAGCATTTT	13	TRBJ1-5	NA	TRBV2	many
CASSTPGTSGMETQYF	TGTGCCAGCAGTACCCCCGGGACTAGCGGGATGGAGACCCAGTACTTC	16	TRBJ2-5	TRBD2	TRBV28	many
CASSFGGGPADGGTIYF	TGCGCCAGCAGCTTCGGTGGTGGACCCGCGGACGGTGGCACCATATATTTT	17	TRBJ1-3	NA	TRBV5-1	once
CASSQGLAGLLNTGELFF	TGTGCCAGCAGTCAAGGACTAGCGGGATTGCTGAACACCGGGGAGCTGTTTTTT	18	TRBJ2-2	TRBD2	TRBV27	many
CSARGDTEAFF	TGCAGTGCTAGGGGTGACACTGAAGCTTTCTTT	11	TRBJ1-1	NA	TRBV20-1	NA
CASSPHGYSYEQYF	TGTGCCAGCAGCCCCCACGGCTACTCCTACGAGCAGTACTTC	14	TRBJ2-7	NA	TRBV3-1	NA
CASRLIQGQTEAFF	TGTGCCAGCAGGCTAATTCAGGGTCAAACTGAAGCTTTCTTT	14	TRBJ1-1	NA	TRBV6-2/TRBV6-3	many
CASKDTVSNEQFF	TGTGCCAGCAAAGACACCGTCAGTAATGAGCAGTTCTTC	13	TRBJ2-1	NA	TRBV12-3/TRBV12-4	few
CSANSGSNEQYF	TGCAGTGCCAATAGCGGGAGTAACGAGCAGTACTTC	12	TRBJ2-7	TRBD2	TRBV20-1	many
CASSSSAGGPTQYF	TGTGCCAGCAGCTCCTCAGCGGGAGGGCCGACCCAGTACTTC	14	TRBJ2-5	TRBD2	TRBV7-9	many
CASSPPWTSGKFNEQYF	TGTGCCAGCAGCCCACCGTGGACTAGCGGGAAATTCAACGAGCAGTACTTC	17	TRBJ2-7	TRBD2	TRBV13	NA
CASSGQNAKNIQYF	TGCGCCAGCAGCGGTCAGAATGCCAAAAACATTCAGTACTTC	14	TRBJ2-4	NA	TRBV5-1	NA
CASSDIVRDDHSYEQYF	TGTGCCAGCAGTGATATCGTTCGGGACGACCACTCCTACGAGCAGTACTTC	17	TRBJ2-7	NA	TRBV25-1	many
CASSPQGNYNSPLHF	TGTGCCAGCTCCCCCCAGGGGAATTACAATTCACCCCTCCACTTT	15	TRBJ1-6	NA	TRBV18	NA
CASIPPAGQKKAFF	TGTGCCAGCATTCCGCCAGCGGGACAGAAAAAAGCTTTCTTT	14	TRBJ1-1	TRBD1	TRBV6-1	many
CAGRAGGKETQYF	TGTGCCGGGAGAGCGGGAGGGAAAGAGACCCAGTACTTC	13	TRBJ2-5	TRBD2	TRBV28	many
CASSEARRGLDTQYF	TGTGCCAGCAGTGAAGCGCGCAGGGGACTAGATACGCAGTATTTT	15	TRBJ2-3	NA	TRBV2	many
CASSPTGGYNSPLHF	TGTGCCAGCAGCCCGACAGGGGGTTATAATTCACCCCTCCACTTT	15	TRBJ1-6	TRBD1	TRBV28	many
CSASLGAGEKLFF	TGCAGTGCTAGTTTGGGGGCTGGTGAAAAACTGTTTTTT	13	TRBJ1-4	NA	TRBV20-1	NA
CASSFETGQETQYF	TGTGCCAGCAGTTTTGAGACAGGCCAAGAGACCCAGTACTTC	14	TRBJ2-5	NA	TRBV28	many
CASSPTLDRSYEQYF	TGTGCCAGCAGCCCCACTCTGGACAGGTCCTACGAGCAGTACTTC	15	TRBJ2-7	TRBD1	TRBV3-1	few
CSVLQGSGRIQCF	TGCAGCGTTCTCCAAGGTAGCGGACGCATTCAGTGCTTC	13	TRBJ2-4	NA	TRBV29-1	NA
CASRNGVSSGNTIYF	TGTGCCAGCAGAAACGGGGTTTCCTCTGGAAACACCATATATTTT	15	TRBJ1-3	NA	TRBV6-1	NA
CASSSHQETQYF	TGTGCCAGCAGTTCCCACCAAGAGACCCAGTACTTC	12	TRBJ2-5	NA	TRBV27	many
CASSFVASGRIGAGELFF	TGTGCCAGCAGCTTTGTAGCCAGCGGGAGAATTGGGGCCGGGGAGCTGTTTTTT	18	TRBJ2-2	TRBD2	TRBV13	many
CASSQVSARAGELFF	TGTGCCAGCAGCCAAGTTAGCGCGAGGGCCGGGGAGCTGTTTTTT	15	TRBJ2-2	NA	TRBV11-2	NA
CASSHGTSGSWGGGEQFF	TGTGCCAGCAGCCACGGGACTAGCGGGAGCTGGGGGGGTGGTGAGCAGTTCTTC	18	TRBJ2-1	TRBD2	TRBV7-3	many
CASSAVTGQETQYF	TGTGCCAGCAGTGCAGTGACAGGCCAAGAGACCCAGTACTTC	14	TRBJ2-5	NA	TRBV2	many
CAITGTLGGELFF	TGTGCCATCACCGGGACCCTAGGCGGGGAGCTGTTTTTT	13	TRBJ2-2	NA	TRBV10-3	many
CASSQAGTPIPYEQYF	TGTGCCAGCAGCCAAGCGGGGACCCCGATACCCTACGAGCAGTACTTC	16	TRBJ2-7	NA	TRBV4-2	NA
CASSLFDSNQPQHF	TGTGCCAGCAGTTTATTTGATAGCAATCAGCCCCAGCATTTT	14	TRBJ1-5	NA	TRBV28	many
CASSLGTGGRTGELFF	TGTGCCAGCAGCCTTGGGACAGGGGGAAGGACCGGGGAGCTGTTTTTT	16	TRBJ2-2	TRBD1	TRBV6-1	many
CASSLLGKYSNQPQHF	TGTGCCAGCAGCCTATTGGGAAAGTATAGCAATCAGCCCCAGCATTTT	16	TRBJ1-5	NA	TRBV28	many
CASSYSRTGDEKLFF	TGTGCCAGCAGTTACTCCCGGACGGGCGATGAAAAACTGTTTTTT	15	TRBJ1-4	NA	TRBV6-5	NA
CASSETRTGELFF	TGTGCCAGCAGTGAAACACGGACCGGGGAGCTGTTTTTT	13	TRBJ2-2	NA	TRBV2	many
CASSSRAGPNSPLHF	TGTGCCAGCAGCTCCCGGGCAGGGCCGAATTCACCCCTCCACTTT	15	TRBJ1-6	NA	TRBV12-3/TRBV12-4	many
CSAQGPGTNEQYF	TGCAGTGCACAGGGTCCTGGGACGAACGAGCAGTACTTC	13	TRBJ2-7	NA	TRBV20-1	NA
CASKHEQFF	TGTGCCAGCAAACATGAGCAGTTCTTC	9	TRBJ2-1	NA	TRBV2	NA
CASSFRGKVTQHF	TGTGCCAGCAGTTTTCGGGGTAAAGTAACCCAGCATTTT	13	TRBJ1-5	NA	TRBV28	many